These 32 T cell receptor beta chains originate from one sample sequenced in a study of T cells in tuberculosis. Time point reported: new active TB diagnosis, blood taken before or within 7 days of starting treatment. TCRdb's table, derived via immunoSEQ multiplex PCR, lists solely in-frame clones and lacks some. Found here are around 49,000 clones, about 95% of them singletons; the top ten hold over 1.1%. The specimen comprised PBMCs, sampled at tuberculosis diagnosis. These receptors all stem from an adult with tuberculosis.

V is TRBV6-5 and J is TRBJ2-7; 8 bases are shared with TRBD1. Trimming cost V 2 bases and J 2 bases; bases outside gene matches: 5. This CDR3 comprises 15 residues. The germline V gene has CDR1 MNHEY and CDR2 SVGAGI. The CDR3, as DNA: TGTGCCAGCAGTTACACCCGACAGGGGACCTACGAGCAGTACTTC. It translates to CASSYTRQGTYEQYF.

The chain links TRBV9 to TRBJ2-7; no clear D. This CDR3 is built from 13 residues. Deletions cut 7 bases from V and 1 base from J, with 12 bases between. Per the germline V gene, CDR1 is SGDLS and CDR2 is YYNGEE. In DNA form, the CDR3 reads TGTGCCAGCTCCCACGGCGGATCCTACGAGCAGTACTTC. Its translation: CASSHGGSYEQYF.

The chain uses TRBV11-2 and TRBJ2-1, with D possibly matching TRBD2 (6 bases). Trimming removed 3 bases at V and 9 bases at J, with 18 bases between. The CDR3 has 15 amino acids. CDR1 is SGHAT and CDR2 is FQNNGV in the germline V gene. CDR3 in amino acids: CASSFPTLMGGEQFF. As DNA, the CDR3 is TGTGCCAGCAGCTTCCCCACACTGATGGGGGGTGAGCAGTTCTTC.

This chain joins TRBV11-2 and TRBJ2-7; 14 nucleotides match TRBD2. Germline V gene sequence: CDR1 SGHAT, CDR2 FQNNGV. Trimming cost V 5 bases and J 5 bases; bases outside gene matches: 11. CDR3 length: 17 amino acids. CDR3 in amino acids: CASSPPTGTSGSNEQYF. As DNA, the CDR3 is TGTGCCAGCAGCCCCCCCACCGGGACTAGCGGGAGCAACGAGCAGTACTTC.

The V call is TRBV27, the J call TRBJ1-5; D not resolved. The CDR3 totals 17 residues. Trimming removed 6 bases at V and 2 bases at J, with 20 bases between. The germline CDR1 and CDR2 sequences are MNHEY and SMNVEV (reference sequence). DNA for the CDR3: TGTGCCAGCAGACTAAGATTTACACCGTCAGGCAATCAGCCCCAGCATTTT. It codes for CASRLRFTPSGNQPQHF.

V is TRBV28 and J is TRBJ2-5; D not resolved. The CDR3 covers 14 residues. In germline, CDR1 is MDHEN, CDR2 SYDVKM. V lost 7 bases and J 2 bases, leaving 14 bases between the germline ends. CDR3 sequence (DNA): TGTGCCAGCAAATTGGGCCGGCCACAAGAGACCCAGTACTTC. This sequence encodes CASKLGRPQETQYF.

The CDR3 DNA follows: TGCGCCAGCAGCCAACACCCTAGCACCGGGGAGCTGTTTTTT. The encoded protein is CASSQHPSTGELFF. The chain couples TRBV4-3 to TRBJ2-2; the D is unclear. The V end lost 2 bases, the J end lost 4 bases, and 8 bases lay between the germline ends. The CDR3 is 14 residues long. In germline, CDR1 is LGHNA, CDR2 YSLEER.

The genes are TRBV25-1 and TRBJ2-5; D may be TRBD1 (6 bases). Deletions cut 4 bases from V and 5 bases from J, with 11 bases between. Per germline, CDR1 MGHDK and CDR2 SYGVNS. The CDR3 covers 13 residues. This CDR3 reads CASSVTGLETQYF. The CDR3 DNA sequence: TGTGCCAGCAGTGTAACAGGGCTGGAGACCCAGTACTTC.

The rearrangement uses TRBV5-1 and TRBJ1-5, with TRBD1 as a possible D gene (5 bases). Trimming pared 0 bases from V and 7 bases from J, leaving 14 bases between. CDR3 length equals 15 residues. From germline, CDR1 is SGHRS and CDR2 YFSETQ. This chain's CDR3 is CASSLGGSADQPQHF. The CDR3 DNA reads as TGCGCCAGCAGCTTGGGGGGCAGCGCTGACCAGCCCCAGCATTTT.

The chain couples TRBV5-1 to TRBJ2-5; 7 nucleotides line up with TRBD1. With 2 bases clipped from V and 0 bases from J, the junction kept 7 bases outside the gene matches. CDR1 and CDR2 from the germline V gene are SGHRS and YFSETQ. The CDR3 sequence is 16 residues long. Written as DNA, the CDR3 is TGCGCCAGCAGCTTTGGGCTCAGGGGGAACCAAGAGACCCAGTACTTC. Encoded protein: CASSFGLRGNQETQYF.

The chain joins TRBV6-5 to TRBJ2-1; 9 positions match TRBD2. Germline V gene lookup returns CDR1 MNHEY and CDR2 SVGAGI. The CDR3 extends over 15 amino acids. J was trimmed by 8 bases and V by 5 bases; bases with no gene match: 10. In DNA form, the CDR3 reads TGTGCCAGCAGTCCTTGGCGGGGGGGGCTGGATGAGCAGTTCTTC. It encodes CASSPWRGGLDEQFF.

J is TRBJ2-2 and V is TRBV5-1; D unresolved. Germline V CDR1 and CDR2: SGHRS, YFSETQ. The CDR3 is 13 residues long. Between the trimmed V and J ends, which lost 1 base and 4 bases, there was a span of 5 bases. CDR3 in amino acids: CASSLISTGELFF. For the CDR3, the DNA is TGCGCCAGCAGCTTGATCTCCACCGGGGAGCTGTTTTTT. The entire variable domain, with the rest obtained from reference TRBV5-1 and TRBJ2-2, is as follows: KAGVTQTPRYLIKTRGQQVTLSCSPISGHRSVSWYQQTPGQGLQFLFEYFSETQRNKGNFPGRFSGRQFSNSRSEMNVSTLELGDSALYLCASSLISTGELFFGEGSRLTVL.

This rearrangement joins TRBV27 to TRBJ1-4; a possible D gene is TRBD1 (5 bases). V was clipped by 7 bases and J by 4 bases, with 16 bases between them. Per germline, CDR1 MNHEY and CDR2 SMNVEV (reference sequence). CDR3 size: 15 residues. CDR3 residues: CASKRGAGYNEKLFF. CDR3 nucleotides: TGTGCCAGCAAAAGGGGCGCAGGGTATAATGAAAAACTGTTTTTT.

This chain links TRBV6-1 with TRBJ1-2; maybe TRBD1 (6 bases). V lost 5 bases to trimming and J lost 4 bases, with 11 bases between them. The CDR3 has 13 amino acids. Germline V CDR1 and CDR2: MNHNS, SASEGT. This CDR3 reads CASSPGTSYGYTF. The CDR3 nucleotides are TGTGCCAGCAGTCCCGGGACATCCTATGGCTACACCTTC.

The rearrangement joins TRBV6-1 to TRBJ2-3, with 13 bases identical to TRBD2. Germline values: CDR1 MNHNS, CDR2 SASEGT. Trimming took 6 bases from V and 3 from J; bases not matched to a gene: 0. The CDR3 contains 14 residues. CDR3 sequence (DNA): TGTGCCAGCAGGACTAGCGGGAGGACAGATACGCAGTATTTT. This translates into CASRTSGRTDTQYF.

In DNA, the CDR3 is TGTGCCAGCAGCCTAGGACAGGGCACCGGGGAGCTGTTTTTT. Translating gives CASSLGQGTGELFF. V is TRBV7-2 and J is TRBJ2-2; 8 bases align to TRBD1. Losses at the gene ends were 5 bases for V and 4 bases for J; bases not matched to a gene: 3. CDR3 length equals 14 residues. CDR1 is SGHTA and CDR2 is FQGNSA in the germline V gene.

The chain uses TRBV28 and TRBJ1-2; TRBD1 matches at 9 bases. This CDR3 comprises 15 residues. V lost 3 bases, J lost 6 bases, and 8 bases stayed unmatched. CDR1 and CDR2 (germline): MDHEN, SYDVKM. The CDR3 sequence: CASSFRDREFDGYTF. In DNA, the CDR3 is TGTGCCAGCAGTTTTAGGGACAGGGAATTCGATGGCTACACCTTC.

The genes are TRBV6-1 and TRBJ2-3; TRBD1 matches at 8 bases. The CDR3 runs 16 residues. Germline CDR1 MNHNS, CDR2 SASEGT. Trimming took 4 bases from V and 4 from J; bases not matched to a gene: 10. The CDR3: CASSGGRDRRADTQYF. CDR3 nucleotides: TGTGCCAGCAGTGGGGGACGGGACAGGCGAGCAGATACGCAGTATTTT.

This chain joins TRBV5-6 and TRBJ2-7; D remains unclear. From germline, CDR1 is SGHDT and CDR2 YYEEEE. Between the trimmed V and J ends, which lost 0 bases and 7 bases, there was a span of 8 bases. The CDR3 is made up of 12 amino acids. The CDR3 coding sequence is TGTGCCAGCAGCTTGGTTAGTGCGGAGCAGTACTTC. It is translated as CASSLVSAEQYF. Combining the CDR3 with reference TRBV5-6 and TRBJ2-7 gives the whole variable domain DAGVTQSPTHLIKTRGQQVTLRCSPKSGHDTVSWYQQALGQGPQFIFQYYEEEERQRGNFPDRFSGHQFPNYSSELNVNALLLGDSALYLCASSLVSAEQYFGPGTRLTVT.

CDR3 amino acids: CASSLFGGPGEQFF. CDR3 in DNA: TGCGCCAGCAGCCTCTTTGGAGGGCCGGGTGAGCAGTTCTTC. The chain joins TRBV4-1 to TRBJ2-1; D possibly corresponds to TRBD2 (6 bases). From germline, CDR1 is MGHRA and CDR2 YSYEKL. V lost 4 bases and J lost 9, with 16 bases in between. CDR3 size: 14 residues.

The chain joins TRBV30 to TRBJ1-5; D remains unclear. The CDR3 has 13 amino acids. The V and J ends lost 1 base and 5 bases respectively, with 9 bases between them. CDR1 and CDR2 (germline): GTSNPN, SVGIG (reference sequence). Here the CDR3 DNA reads TGTGCCTGGAGTGCAGCCCGGGATCAGCCCCAGCATTTT. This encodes CAWSAARDQPQHF.

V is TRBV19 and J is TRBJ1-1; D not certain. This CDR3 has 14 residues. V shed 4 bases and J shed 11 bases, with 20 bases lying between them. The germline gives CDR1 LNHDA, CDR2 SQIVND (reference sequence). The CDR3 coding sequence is TGTGCCAGTAGTACGGGAGAGAAGTTTTTCGGCGCTTTCTTT. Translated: CASSTGEKFFGAFF.

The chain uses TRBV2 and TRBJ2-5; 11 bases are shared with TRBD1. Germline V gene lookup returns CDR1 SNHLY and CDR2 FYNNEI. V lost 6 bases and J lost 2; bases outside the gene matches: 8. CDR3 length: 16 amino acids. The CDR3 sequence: CASRRRTGGQQETQYF. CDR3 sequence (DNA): TGTGCCAGCAGAAGAAGGACAGGGGGCCAACAAGAGACCCAGTACTTC.

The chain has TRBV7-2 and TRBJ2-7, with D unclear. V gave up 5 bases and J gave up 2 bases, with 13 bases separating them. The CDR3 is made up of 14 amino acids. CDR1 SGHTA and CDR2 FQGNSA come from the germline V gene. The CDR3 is CASSKHQAPYEQYF. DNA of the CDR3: TGTGCCAGCAGCAAACACCAGGCCCCCTACGAGCAGTACTTC.

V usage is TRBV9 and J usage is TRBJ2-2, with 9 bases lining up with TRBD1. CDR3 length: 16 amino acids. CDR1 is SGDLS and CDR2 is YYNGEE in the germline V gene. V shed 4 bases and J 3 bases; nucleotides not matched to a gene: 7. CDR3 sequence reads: CASSLGQGRYTGELFF. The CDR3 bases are TGTGCCAGCAGCCTAGGACAGGGGAGGTACACCGGGGAGCTGTTTTTT.

The CDR3 spells CATSKRGGWQETQYF. Written as DNA, the CDR3 is TGTGCCACCAGCAAGAGGGGGGGCTGGCAAGAGACCCAGTACTTC. The chain joins TRBV15 to TRBJ2-5; D perhaps matches TRBD2 (7 bases). There are 15 residues in the CDR3. V lost 4 bases to trimming and J lost 2 bases, with 14 bases between them. Germline CDR1 is LNHNV and CDR2 is YYDKDF (reference sequence).

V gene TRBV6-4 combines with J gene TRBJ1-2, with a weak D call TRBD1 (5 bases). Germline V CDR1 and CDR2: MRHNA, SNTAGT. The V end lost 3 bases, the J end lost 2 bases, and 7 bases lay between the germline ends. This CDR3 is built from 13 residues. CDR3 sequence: CASSETGNYGYTF. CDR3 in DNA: TGTGCCAGCAGTGAAACAGGAAACTATGGCTACACCTTC.

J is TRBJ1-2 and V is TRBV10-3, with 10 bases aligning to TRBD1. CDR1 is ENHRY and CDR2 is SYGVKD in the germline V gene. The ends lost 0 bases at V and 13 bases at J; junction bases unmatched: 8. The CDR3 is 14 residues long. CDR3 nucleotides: TGTGCCATCAGTGAGTCCCGTGGACAGGGGGAGCGCACCTTC. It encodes CAISESRGQGERTF.

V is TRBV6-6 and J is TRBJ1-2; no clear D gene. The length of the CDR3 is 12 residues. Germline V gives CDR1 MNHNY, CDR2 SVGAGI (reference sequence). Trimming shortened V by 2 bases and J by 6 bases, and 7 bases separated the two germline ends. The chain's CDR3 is CASSYERDGYTF. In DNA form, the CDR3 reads TGTGCCAGCAGTTACGAGAGGGATGGCTACACCTTC.

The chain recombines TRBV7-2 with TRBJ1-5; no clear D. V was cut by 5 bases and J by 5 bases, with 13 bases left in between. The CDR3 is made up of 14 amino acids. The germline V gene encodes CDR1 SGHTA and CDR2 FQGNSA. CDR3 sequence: CASSPVNLYQPQHF. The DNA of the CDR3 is TGTGCCAGCAGCCCGGTCAACCTCTATCAGCCCCAGCATTTT.

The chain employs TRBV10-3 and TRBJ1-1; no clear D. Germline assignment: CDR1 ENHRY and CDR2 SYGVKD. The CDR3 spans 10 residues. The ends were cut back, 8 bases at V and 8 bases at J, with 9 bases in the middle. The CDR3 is CAIGGPEAFF. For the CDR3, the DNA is TGTGCCATCGGTGGGCCAGAAGCTTTCTTT.

The CDR3 DNA reads as TGTGCCAGCAGTTATGGGGCTCAGGCGGTTCAGCCCCAGCATTTT. Protein: CASSYGAQAVQPQHF. The V call is TRBV6-6, the J call TRBJ1-5, with D perhaps matching TRBD1 (5 bases). In germline, CDR1 is MNHNY, CDR2 SVGAGI (reference sequence). The CDR3 is 15 amino acids. The germline V and J ends were trimmed by 3 bases and 6 bases, with 15 bases remaining between them.